This T cell receptor (beta chain) was obtained from a study of T cells in Graves' hyperthyroidism and ophthalmopathy. Points on this clonotype: Its antigen is unknown.

With a duration under 2 months, the hyperthyroidism was newly diagnosed in patients aged 18 to 65. Germline V CDR1 and CDR2: MGHDK, SYGVNS. The CDR3 consists of 14 residues. Unmatched junction bases numbered 9, after V lost 4 bases and J lost 8 bases. Template material for amplifying TCR beta CDR3 regions consisted of RNA transcripts. The HTBI primer set drove a first-round RT-PCR of the TCR CDR3. TCRdb processed the multiplex PCR reads anew with MiXCR; each CDR3 protein has one entry. The table shows hundreds of thousands of distinct CDR3 sequences, with about two fifths occurring only once. Whole-study findings and limits: Also found in blood were most expanded thyroid clonotypes above 0.001.

The gene calls are TRBV25-1 and TRBJ1-1, with 8 nucleotides matching TRBD1. Material: blood. The sequence was collected from a man younger than 35 with Graves' hyperthyroidism. The CDR3: CASSASGTGYEAFF. DNA of the CDR3: TGTGCCAGCAGTGCCAGCGGGACAGGCTACGAAGCTTTCTTT.